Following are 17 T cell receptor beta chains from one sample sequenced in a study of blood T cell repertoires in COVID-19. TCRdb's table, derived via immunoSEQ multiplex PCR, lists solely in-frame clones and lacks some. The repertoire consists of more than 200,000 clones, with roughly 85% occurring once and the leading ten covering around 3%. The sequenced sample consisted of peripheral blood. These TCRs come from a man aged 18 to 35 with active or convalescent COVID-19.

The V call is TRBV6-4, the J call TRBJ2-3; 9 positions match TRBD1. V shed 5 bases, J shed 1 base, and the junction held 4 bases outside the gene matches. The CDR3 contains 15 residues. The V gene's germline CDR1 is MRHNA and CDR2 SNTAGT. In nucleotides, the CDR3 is TGTGCCAGCAGTACGGGACAGGGTGGCACAGATACGCAGTATTTT. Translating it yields CASSTGQGGTDTQYF.

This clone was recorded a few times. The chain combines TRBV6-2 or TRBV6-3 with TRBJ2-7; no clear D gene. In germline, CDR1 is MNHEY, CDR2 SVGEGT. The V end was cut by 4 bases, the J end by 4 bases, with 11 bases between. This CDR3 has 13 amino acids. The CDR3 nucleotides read TGTGCCAGCAGTTCCTACGGGTCATACGAGCAGTACTTC. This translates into CASSSYGSYEQYF.

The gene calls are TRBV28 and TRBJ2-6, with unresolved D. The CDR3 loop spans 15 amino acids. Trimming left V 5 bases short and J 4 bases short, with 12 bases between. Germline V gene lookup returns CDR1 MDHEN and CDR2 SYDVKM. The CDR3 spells CASSPPGTGANVLTF. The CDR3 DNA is TGTGCCAGCAGTCCCCCAGGTACCGGGGCCAACGTCCTGACTTTC.

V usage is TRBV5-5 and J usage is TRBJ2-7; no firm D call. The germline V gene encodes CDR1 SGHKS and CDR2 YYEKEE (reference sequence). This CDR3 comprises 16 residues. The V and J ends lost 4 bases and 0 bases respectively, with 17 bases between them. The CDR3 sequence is CASSHPTLSSSYEQYF. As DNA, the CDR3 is TGTGCCAGCAGCCACCCGACACTTTCGAGCTCCTACGAGCAGTACTTC. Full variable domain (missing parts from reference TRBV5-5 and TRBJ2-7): DAGVTQSPTHLIKTRGQQVTLRCSPISGHKSVSWYQQVLGQGPQFIFQYYEKEERGRGNFPDRFSARQFPNYSSELNVNALLLGDSALYLCASSHPTLSSSYEQYFGPGTRLTVT.

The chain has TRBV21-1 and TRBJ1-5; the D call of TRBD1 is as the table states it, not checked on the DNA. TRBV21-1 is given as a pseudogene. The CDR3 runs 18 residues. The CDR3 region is CATSWGPGRRPLLWPQHF. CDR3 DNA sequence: TGTGCCACCTCGTGGGGGCCGGGGCGGAGGCCCCTGCTTTGGCCCCAGCATTTT.

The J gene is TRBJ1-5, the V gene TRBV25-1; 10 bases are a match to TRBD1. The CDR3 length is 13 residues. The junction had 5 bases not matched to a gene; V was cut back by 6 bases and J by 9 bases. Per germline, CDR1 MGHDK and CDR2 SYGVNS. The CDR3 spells CASSPTGGGPQHF. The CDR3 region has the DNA TGTGCCAGCAGCCCGACAGGGGGCGGGCCCCAGCATTTT. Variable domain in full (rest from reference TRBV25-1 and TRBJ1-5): EADIYQTPRYLVIGTGKKITLECSQTMGHDKMYWYQQDPGMELHLIHYSYGVNSTEKGDLSSESTVSRIRTEHFPLTLESARPSHTSQYLCASSPTGGGPQHFGDGTRLSIL.

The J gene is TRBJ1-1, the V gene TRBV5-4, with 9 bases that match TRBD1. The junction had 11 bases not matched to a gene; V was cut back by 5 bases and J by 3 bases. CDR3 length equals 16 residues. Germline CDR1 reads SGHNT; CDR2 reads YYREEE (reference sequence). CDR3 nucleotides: TGTGCCAGCAGATCCCCGACAGGGGGATATGACACTGAAGCTTTCTTT. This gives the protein CASRSPTGGYDTEAFF.

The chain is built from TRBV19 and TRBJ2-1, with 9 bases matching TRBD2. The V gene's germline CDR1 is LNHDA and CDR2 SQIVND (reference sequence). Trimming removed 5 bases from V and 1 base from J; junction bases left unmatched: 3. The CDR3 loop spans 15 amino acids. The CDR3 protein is CASSLAGWSYNEQFF. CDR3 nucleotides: TGTGCCAGTAGTCTAGCGGGGTGGTCCTACAATGAGCAGTTCTTC. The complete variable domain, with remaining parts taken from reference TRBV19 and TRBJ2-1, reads DGGITQSPKYLFRKEGQNVTLSCEQNLNHDAMYWYRQDPGQGLRLIYYSQIVNDFQKGDIAEGYSVSREKKESFPLTVTSAQKNPTAFYLCASSLAGWSYNEQFFGPGTRLTVL.

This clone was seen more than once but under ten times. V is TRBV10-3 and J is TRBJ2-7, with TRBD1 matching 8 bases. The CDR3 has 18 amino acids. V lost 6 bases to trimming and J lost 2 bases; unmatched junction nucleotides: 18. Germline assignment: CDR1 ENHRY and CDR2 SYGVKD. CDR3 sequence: CAISARAGTGFRAYEQYF. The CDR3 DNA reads TGTGCCATCAGCGCACGAGCCGGGACAGGTTTTCGCGCCTACGAGCAGTACTTC.

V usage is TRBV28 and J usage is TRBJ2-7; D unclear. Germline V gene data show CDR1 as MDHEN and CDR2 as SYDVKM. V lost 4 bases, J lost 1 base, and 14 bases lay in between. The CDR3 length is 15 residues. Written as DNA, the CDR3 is TGTGCCAGCAGTTCTAGACGCCGGAATTCCTACGAGCAGTACTTC. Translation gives CASSSRRRNSYEQYF. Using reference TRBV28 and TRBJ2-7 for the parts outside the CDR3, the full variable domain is DVKVTQSSRYLVKRTGEKVFLECVQDMDHENMFWYRQDPGLGLRLIYFSYDVKMKEKGDIPEGYSVSREKKERFSLILESASTNQTSMYLCASSSRRRNSYEQYFGPGTRLTVT.

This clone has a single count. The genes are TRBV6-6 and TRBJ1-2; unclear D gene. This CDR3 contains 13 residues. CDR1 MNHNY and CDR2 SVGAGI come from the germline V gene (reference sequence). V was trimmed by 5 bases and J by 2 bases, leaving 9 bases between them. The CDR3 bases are TGTGCCAGCAGTCTTGACAAGAACTATGGCTACACCTTC. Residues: CASSLDKNYGYTF.

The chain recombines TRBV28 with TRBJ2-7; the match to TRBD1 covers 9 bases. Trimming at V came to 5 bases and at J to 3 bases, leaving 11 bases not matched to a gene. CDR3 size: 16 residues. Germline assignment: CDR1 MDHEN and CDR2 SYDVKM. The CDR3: CASSPGQGGVFYEQYF. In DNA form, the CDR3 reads TGTGCCAGCAGTCCGGGACAGGGAGGTGTGTTCTACGAGCAGTACTTC.

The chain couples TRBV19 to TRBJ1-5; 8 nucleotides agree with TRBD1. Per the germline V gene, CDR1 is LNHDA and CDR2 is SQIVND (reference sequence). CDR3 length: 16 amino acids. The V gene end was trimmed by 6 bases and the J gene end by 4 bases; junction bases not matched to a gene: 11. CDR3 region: CASRPVNRGENQPQHF. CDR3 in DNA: TGTGCCAGTAGACCCGTCAACAGGGGGGAAAATCAGCCCCAGCATTTT.

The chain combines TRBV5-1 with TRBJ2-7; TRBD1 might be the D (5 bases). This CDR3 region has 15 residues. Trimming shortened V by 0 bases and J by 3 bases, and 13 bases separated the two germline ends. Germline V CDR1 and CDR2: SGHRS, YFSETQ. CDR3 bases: TGCGCCAGCAGCTTGGAACAGGCAGGTATCTACGAGCAGTACTTC. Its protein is CASSLEQAGIYEQYF.

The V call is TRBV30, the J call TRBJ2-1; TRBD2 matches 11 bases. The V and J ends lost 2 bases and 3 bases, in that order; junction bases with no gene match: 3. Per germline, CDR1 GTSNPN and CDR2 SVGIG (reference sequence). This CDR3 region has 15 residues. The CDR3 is CAWSSGTSGYNEQFF. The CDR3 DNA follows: TGTGCCTGGAGTTCCGGGACTAGCGGCTACAATGAGCAGTTCTTC.

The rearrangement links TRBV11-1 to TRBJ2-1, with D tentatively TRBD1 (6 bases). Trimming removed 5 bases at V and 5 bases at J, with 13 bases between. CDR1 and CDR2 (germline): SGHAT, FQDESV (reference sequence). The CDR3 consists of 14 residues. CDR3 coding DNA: TGTGCCAGCAGCCGCCGGGACACGAACAATGAGCAGTTCTTC. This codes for CASSRRDTNNEQFF.

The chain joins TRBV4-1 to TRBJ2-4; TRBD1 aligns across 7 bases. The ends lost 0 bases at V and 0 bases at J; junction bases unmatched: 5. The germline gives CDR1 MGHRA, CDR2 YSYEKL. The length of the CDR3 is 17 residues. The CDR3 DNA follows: TGCGCCAGCAGCCAAGATCGGGCAGGGGGAGCCAAAAACATTCAGTACTTC. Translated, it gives CASSQDRAGGAKNIQYF.